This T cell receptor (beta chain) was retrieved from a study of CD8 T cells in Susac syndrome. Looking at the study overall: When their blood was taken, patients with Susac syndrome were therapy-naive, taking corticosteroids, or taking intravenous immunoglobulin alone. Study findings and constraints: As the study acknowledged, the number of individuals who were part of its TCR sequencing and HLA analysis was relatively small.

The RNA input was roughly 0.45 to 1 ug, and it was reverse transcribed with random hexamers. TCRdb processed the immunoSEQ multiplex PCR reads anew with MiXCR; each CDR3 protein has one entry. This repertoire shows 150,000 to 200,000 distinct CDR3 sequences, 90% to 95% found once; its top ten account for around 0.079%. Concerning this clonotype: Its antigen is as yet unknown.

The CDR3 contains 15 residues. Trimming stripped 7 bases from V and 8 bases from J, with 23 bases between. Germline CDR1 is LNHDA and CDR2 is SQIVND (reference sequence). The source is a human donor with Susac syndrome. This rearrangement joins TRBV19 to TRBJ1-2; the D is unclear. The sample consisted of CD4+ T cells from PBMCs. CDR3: CASKGSEAASGGYTF. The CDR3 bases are TGTGCCAGTAAAGGATCGGAGGCCGCCTCGGGAGGCTACACCTTC. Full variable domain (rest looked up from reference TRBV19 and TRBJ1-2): DGGITQSPKYLFRKEGQNVTLSCEQNLNHDAMYWYRQDPGQGLRLIYYSQIVNDFQKGDIAEGYSVSREKKESFPLTVTSAQKNPTAFYLCASKGSEAASGGYTFGSGTRLTVV.